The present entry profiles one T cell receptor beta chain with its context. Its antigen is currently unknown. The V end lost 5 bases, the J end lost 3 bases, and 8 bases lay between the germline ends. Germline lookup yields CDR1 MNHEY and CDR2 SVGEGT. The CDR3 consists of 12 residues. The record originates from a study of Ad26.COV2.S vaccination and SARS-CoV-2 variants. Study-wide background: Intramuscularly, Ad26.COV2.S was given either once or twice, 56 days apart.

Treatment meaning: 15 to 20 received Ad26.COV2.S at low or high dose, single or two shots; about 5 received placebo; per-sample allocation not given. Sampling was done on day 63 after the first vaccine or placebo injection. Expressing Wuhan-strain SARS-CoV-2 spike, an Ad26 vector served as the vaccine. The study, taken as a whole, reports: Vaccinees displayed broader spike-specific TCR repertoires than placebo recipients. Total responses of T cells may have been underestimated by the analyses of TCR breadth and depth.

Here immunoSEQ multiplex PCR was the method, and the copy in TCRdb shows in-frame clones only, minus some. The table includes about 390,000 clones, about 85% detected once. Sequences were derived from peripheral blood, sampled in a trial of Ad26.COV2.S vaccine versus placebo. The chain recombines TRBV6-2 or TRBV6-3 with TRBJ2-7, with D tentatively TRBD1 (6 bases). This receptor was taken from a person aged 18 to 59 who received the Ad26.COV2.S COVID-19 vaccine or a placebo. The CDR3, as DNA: TGTGCCAGCAGTCCACAGGGCTACGAGCAGTACTTC. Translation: CASSPQGYEQYF.